This T cell receptor (beta chain) was found in a study of CD4+ T cells in melanoma. In regard to this clone: What it binds is not known.

Some clones are missing from TCRdb's copy, which holds only in-frame ones; the method was immunoSEQ multiplex PCR. Of over 15,000 clones listed, 81% are singletons. Points from the study as a whole: In melanoma, neoantigen-specific CD4+ T cells reportedly differed in differentiation state. CD8+ T cell, macrophage and B cell function reportedly correlated with neoantigen-specific CD4+ T cells.

The V gene end was trimmed by 6 bases and the J gene end by 5 bases; junction bases not matched to a gene: 9. The CDR3 is 15 residues long. Germline values: CDR1 SNHLY, CDR2 FYNNEI. This chain joins TRBV2 and TRBJ1-2, with 10 nucleotides matching TRBD1. Sequencing was done on a sample of cells from a culture (not recorded whether cultured in vitro). This clonotype originated in a human donor with melanoma. The CDR3 reads CASRGAGTGVYGYTF. The CDR3 bases are TGTGCCAGCAGAGGAGCCGGGACAGGGGTTTATGGCTACACCTTC.